This TCR beta chain was retrieved from a study of CD4 T cells in lung cancer (dated 2019 in TCRdb). In terms of the full investigation: To find responses to candidate mutation-encoded neoepitopes, the study screened blood T cells from NSCLC patients and isolated neoantigen-specific CD4+ T-cell clones and TCRs. Tumor and non-adjacent lung tissue came from four patients undergoing curative-intent resections for stage I-III non-small cell lung cancer. Aged 60 to 69 when blood was donated, the resected patients, most of whom were former smokers, had either lung adenocarcinoma or squamous cell carcinoma. Before blood donation, patients had received treatments including platinum chemotherapy, and some received nivolumab or pembrolizumab. TCRB deep sequencing tracked the frequency of neoantigen-specific clonotypes in tumor resections, non-adjacent lung and cultured T-cell products. Findings and caveats that apply to the study as a whole: Rather than memory responses to the cancer, some blood-derived responses might reflect cross-reactivity or in vitro priming of naive T cells.

This clone has more than one count but fewer than ten. Its antigen is not yet known. No base-level quality is on record; no much larger clone is a single base apart. The method was the immunoSEQ multiplex PCR assay. DNA was isolated using Qiagen DNeasy or QIAamp micro DNA kits, and TCRB was sequenced using the Adaptive Biotechnology human TCRB sequencing kit. TCRB libraries were sequenced on an Illumina MiSeq. Per the source publication's procedure: The kit provider's software was used to analyze TCRB sequence data, and Fisher's exact test was used to test clonotype templates for tumor enrichment. TCRdb retrieved this table from immuneACCESS and kept in-frame rearrangements only. Not all clones are present; in checked studies, unresolved V genes account for under half, and no reason is known for the remainder. Clone size and the V and J calls come from that table; the DNA yielded D and trimming. In this sample the table shows about 10,000 clones, roughly three fifths of which occur a single time. Just over 15% of the sample is taken by the ten largest.

Non-adjacent lung tissue was collected from the same resection as far from the malignant lesion as possible, at a distance of at least 3 cm. The germline V end is reduced by 8 bases and the J end by 6 bases; junction bases left unmatched: 9. Its CDR3 holds 14 amino acids, cysteine through phenylalanine. The retained sequence is limited to the CDR3, 42 bases, with the frame set at the first base. Taken from the germline V gene, the CDR1 and CDR2 loops are MNHNS and SASEGT. The sequencing input was normal lung tissue taken away from the tumor. The chain is assembled from TRBV6-1 and TRBJ1-1; TRBD1 lines up with 10 middle nucleotides. The sequence was obtained from a man in his 60s with non-small cell lung cancer. The DNA reads as follows: TGTGCCAGCGGGACAGGGGCGGGGGTCGCTGAAGCTTTCTTT. Protein translation: CASGTGAGVAEAFF.